This TCR beta chain was captured in a study of glioma-infiltrating T cells after dendritic cell vaccination. Study-wide findings and caveats: TCR clonality showed no direct relationship with survival. Patients with more pretreatment TILs had longer time to progression and survival.

This clone was detected once. Its cognate antigen is unknown. The protocol was immunoSEQ multiplex PCR, while the TCRdb copy is restricted to in-frame clones and leaves out a portion. The sample carries tens of thousands of clones, about four fifths recorded once. The CDR3 covers 14 residues. V was clipped by 0 bases and J by 4 bases; unmatched bases: 2. The V gene's germline CDR1 is MNHEY and CDR2 SMNVEV (reference sequence). This material consisted of blood, taken before dendritic cell vaccination. V and J are TRBV27 and TRBJ1-1; 7 nucleotides align to TRBD1. The TCR comes from a human donor with glioblastoma. The CDR3 sequence is CASSLSSGGTEAFF. CDR3 in DNA: TGTGCCAGCAGTTTATCGTCAGGGGGCACTGAAGCTTTCTTT.